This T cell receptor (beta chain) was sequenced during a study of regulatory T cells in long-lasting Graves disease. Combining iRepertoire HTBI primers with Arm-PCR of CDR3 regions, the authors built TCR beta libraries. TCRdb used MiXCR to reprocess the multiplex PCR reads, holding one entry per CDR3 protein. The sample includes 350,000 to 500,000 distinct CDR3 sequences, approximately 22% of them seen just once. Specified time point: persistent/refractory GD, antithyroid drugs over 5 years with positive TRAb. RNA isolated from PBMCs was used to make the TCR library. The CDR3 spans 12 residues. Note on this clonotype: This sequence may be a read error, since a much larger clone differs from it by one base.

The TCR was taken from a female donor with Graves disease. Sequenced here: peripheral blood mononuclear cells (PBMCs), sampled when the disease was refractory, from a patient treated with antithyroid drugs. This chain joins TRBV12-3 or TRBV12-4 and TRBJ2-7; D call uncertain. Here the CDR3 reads CASSFGFYERYF. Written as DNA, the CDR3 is TGTGCCAGCAGTTTCGGATTCTACGAGCGGTACTTC.